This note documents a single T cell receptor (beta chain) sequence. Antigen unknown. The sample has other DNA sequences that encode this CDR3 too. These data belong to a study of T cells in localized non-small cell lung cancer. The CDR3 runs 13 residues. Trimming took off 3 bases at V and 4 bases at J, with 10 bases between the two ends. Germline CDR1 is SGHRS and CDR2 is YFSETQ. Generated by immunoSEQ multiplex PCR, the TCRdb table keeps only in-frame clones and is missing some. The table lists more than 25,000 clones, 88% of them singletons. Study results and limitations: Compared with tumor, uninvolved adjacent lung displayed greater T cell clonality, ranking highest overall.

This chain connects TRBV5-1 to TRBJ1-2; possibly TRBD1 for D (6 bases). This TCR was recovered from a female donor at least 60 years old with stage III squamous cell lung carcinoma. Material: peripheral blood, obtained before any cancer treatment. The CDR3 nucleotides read TGCGCCAGCAGCTGGGACAAGTCCTATGGCTACACCTTC. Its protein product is CASSWDKSYGYTF.